This T cell receptor beta chain was retrieved from a study of human T cells and chemical hapten exposure. The CDR3 runs to 16 residues. In germline, CDR1 is SGHTA, CDR2 FQGNSA. Trimming removed 2 bases from V and 6 bases from J; junction bases left unmatched: 10. This clonotype has at least ten counts. Its antigen is still unknown. Time point defined: patch test 1, 2 weeks after DPC sensitization. Noted treatment: therapeutic diphenylcyclopropenone sensitization with weekly scalp DPC. Each patch-test visit's blood sample preceded patch application. The study enrolled 18 to 70-year-old alopecia patients suitable for DPC. From the RACE reads, TCRdb called clonotypes with MiXCR, one entry per CDR3 protein. The sample has roughly 160,000 distinct CDR3 sequences; around 13% are singletons. Study-level points and caveats: Significantly more large CDR3 similarity clusters were formed by expanded TCRs than by controls.

V is TRBV7-2 and J is TRBJ1-3; 7 bases align to TRBD1. The specimen was whole blood, collected in connection with sensitization to the hapten diphenylcyclopropenone (DPC). This TCR came from a woman in her 30s with alopecia areata. Some clones in this sample may be carry-over from other donors' samples. CDR3 DNA sequence: TGTGCCAGCAGCTTACAGGGGACAGTGGGCGCAAACACCATATATTTT. It specifies CASSLQGTVGANTIYF.